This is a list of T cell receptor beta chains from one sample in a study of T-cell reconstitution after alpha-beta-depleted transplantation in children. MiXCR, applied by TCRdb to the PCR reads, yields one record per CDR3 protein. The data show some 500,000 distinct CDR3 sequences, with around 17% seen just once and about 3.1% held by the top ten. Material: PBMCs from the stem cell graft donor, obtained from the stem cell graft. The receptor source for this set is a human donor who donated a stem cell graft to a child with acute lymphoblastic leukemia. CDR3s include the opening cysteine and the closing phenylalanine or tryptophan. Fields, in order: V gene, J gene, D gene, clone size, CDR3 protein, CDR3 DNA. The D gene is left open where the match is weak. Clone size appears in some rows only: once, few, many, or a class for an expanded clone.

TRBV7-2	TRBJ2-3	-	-	CASSLDRASDTQYF	TGTGCCAGCAGCTTAGACAGGGCCTCAGATACGCAGTATTTT
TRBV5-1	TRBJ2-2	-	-	CATRDSPNTGELFF	TGCGCCACCCGAGACTCTCCGAACACCGGGGAGCTGTTTTTT
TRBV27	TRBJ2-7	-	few	CASGGQGHVEQYF	TGTGCCAGCGGGGGACAAGGGCATGTCGAGCAGTACTTC
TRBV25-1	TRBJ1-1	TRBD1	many	CASSLPGQGAYEAFF	TGTGCCAGCAGCTTACCGGGACAGGGGGCGTATGAAGCTTTCTTT
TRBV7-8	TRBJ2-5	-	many	CASSLAAAQYF	TGTGCCAGCAGCTTGGCGGCGGCCCAGTACTTC
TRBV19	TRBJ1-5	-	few	CAPPWFQPQHF	TGTGCCCCTCCGTGGTTTCAGCCCCAGCATTTT
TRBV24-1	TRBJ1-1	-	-	CAPGPLGDTEAFF	TGTGCCCCGGGACCGCTGGGGGACACTGAAGCTTTCTTT
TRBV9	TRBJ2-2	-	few	CASSVGFEGRRSYTGELFF	TGTGCCAGCAGCGTAGGCTTCGAGGGGCGGAGATCTTACACCGGGGAGCTGTTTTTT
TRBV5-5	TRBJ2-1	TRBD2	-	CASSYRLAGSSEQFF	TGTGCCAGCAGCTACAGGCTAGCGGGTTCCAGTGAGCAGTTCTTC
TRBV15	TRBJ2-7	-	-	CATSSSVPTYEQYF	TGTGCCACCAGCAGCTCCGTCCCGACCTACGAGCAGTACTTC
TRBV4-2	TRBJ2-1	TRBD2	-	CASSQGDSGFFYNEQFF	TGTGCCAGCAGCCAAGGTGATAGCGGGTTTTTTTACAATGAGCAGTTCTTC